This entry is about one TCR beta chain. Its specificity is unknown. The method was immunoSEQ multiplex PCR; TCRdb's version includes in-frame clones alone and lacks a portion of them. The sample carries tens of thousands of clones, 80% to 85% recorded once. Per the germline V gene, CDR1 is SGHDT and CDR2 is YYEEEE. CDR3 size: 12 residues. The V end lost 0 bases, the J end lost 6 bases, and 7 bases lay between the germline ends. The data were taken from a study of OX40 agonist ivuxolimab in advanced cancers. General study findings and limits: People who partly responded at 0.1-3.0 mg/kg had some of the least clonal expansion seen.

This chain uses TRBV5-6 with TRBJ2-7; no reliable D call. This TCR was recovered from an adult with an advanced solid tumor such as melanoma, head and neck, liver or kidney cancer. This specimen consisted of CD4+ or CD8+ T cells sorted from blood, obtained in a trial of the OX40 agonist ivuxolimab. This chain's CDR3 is CASSLVRSEQYF. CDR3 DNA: TGTGCCAGCAGCTTGGTCAGGAGCGAGCAGTACTTC.